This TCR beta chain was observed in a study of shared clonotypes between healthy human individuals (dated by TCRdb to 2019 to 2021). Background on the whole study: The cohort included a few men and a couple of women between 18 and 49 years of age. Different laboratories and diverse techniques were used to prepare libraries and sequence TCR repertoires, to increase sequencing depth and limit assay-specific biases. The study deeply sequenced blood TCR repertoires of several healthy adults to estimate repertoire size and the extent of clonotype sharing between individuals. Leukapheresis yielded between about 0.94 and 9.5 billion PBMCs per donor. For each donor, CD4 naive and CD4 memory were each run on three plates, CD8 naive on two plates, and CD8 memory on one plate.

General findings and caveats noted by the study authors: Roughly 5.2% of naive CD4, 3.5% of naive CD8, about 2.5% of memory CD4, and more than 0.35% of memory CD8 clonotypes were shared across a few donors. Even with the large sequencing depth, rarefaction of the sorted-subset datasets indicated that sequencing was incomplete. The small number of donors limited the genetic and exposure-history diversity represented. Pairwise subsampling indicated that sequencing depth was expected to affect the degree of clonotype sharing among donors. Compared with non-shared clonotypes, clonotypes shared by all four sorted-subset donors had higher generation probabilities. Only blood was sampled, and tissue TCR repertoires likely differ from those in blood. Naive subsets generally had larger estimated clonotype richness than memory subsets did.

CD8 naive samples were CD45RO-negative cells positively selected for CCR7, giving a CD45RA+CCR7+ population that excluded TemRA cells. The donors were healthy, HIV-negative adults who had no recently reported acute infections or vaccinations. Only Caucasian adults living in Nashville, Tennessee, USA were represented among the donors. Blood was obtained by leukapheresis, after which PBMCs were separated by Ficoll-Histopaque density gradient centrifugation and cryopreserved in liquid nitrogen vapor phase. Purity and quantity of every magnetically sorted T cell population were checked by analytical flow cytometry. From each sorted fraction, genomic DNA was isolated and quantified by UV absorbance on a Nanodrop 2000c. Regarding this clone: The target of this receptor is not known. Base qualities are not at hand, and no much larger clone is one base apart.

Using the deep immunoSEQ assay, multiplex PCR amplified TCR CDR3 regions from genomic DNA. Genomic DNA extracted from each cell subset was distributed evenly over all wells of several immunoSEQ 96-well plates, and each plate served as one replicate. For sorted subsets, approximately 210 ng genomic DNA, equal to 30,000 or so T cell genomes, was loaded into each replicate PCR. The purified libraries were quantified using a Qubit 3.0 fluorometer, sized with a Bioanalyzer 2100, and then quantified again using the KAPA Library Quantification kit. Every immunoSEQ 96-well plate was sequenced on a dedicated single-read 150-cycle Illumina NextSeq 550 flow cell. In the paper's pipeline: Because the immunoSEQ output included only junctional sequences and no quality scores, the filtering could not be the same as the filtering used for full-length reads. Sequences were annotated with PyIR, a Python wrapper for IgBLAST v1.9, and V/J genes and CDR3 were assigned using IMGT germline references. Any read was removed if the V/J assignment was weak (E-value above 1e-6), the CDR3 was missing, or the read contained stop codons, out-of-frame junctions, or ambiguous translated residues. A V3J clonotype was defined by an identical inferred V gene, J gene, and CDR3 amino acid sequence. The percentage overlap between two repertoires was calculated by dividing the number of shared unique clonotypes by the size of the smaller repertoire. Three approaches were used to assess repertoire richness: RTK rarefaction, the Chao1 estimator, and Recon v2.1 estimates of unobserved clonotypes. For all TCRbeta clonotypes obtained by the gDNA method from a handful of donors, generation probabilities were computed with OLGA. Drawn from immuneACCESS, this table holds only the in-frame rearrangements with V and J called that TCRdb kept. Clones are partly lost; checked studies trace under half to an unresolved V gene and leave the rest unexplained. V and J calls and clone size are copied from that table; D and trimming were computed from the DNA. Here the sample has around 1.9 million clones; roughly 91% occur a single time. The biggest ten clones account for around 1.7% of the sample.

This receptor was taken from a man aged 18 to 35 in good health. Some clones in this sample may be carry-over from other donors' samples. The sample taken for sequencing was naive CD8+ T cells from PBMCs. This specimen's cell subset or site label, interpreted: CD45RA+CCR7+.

In nucleotide form, the sequence is TGCGCCAGCAGCCAAGATTTAGGGACAGCCGCCTACGAGCAGTACTTC. Translated, this gives CASSQDLGTAAYEQYF. The chain is encoded by TRBV4-3 joined to TRBJ2-7, with 7 junctional bases fitting TRBD1. The CDR3, from cysteine to phenylalanine, totals 16 residues. Only the CDR3 region is kept as DNA, spanning 48 bases read in frame from base 1. After removal of 0 bases from V and 2 bases from J, the junction retains 7 bases not matched to a gene. Reading the germline V gene gives CDR1 LGHNA and CDR2 YSLEER.